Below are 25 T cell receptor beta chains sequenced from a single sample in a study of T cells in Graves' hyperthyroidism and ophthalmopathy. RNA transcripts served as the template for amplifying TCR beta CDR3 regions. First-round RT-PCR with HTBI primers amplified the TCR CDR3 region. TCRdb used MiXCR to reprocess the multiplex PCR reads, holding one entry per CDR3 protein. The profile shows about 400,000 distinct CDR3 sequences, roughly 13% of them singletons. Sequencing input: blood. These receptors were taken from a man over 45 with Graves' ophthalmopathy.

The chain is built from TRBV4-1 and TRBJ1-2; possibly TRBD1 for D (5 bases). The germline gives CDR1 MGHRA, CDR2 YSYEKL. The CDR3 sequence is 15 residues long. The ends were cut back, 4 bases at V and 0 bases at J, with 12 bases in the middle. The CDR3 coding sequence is TGCGCCAGCAGCCTTTCTCGACAGACTAACTATGGCTACACCTTC. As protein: CASSLSRQTNYGYTF.

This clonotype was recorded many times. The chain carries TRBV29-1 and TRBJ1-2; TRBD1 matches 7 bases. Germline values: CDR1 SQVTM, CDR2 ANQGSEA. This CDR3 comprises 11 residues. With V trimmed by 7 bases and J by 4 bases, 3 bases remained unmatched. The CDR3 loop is CSGTGSYGYTF. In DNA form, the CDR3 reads TGCAGCGGGACAGGCAGCTATGGCTACACCTTC. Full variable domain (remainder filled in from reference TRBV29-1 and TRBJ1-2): SAVISQKPSRDICQRGTSLTIQCQVDSQVTMMFWYRQQPGQSLTLIATANQGSEATYESGFVIDKFPISRPNLTFSTLTVSNMSPEDSSIYLCSGTGSYGYTFGSGTRLTVV.

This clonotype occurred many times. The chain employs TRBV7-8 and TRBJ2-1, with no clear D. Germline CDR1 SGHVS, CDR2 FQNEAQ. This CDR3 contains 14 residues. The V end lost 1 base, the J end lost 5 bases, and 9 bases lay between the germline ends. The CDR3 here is CASSLDFADNEQFF. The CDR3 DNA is TGTGCCAGCAGCTTAGATTTTGCGGACAATGAGCAGTTCTTC.

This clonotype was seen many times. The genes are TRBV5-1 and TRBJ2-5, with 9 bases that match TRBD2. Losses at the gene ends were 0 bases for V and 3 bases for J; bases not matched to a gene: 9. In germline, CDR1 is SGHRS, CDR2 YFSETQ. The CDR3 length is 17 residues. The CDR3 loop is CASSLVDWREGEETQYF. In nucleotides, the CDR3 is TGCGCCAGCAGCTTGGTTGATTGGCGGGAGGGTGAAGAGACCCAGTACTTC.

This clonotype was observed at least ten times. CDR3 DNA: TGCGCCAGCAGCTTGGAGGCGGGAGTTTCCAATGAGCAGTTCTTC. Amino acids: CASSLEAGVSNEQFF. This chain uses TRBV5-1 with TRBJ2-1, with 7 bases matching TRBD2. J gave up 6 bases and V 0 bases, and 6 bases lay outside the gene matches. From germline, CDR1 is SGHRS and CDR2 YFSETQ. The CDR3 has 15 residues.

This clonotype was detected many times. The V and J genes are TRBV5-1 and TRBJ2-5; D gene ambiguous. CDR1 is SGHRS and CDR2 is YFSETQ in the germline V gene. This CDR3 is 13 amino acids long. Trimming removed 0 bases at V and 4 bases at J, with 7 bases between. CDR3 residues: CASSLGKRETQYF. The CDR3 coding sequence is TGCGCCAGCAGCTTGGGCAAAAGAGAGACCCAGTACTTC.

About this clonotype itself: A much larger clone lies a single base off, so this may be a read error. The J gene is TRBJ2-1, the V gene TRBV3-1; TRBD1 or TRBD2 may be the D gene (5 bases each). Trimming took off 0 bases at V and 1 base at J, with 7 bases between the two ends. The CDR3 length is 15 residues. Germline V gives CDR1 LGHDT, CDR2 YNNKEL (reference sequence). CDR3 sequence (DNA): TGTGCCAGCAGCCAAGATTGGGGGTCCTACAATGAGCAGTTCTTC. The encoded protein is CASSQDWGSYNEQFF.

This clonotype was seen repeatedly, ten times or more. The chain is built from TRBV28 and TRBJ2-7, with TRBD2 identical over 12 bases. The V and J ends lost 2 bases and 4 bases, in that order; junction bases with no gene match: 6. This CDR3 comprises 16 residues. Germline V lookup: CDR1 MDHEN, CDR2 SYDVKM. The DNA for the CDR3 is TGTGCCAGCAGTTTAGGGGCGGGACTAGCGGGTTACGAGCAGTACTTC. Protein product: CASSLGAGLAGYEQYF.

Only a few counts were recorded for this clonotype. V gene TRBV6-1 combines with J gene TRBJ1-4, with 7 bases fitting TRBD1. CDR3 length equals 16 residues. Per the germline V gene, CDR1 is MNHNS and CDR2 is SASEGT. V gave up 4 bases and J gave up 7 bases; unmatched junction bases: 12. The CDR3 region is CASSARDRARGEKLFF. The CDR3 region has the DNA TGTGCCAGCAGTGCACGAGACAGGGCAAGGGGTGAAAAACTGTTTTTT.

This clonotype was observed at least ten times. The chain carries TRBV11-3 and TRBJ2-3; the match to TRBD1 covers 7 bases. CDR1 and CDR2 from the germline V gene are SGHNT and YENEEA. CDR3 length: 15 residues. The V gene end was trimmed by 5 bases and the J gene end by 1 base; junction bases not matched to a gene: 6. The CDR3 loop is CASSVSGTGTDTQYF. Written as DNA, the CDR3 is TGTGCCAGCAGCGTCTCCGGGACAGGCACAGATACGCAGTATTTT.

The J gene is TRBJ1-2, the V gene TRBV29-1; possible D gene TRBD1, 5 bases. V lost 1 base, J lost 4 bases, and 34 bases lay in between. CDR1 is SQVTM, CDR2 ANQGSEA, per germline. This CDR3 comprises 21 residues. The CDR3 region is CSVEVPGTQTGGGSYGYGYTF. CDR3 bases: TGCAGCGTTGAAGTACCCGGGACCCAGACGGGTGGTGGGTCTTATGGCTATGGCTACACCTTC.

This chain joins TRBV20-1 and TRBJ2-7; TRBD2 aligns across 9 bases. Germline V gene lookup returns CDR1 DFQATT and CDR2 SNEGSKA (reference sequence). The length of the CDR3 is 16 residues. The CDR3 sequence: CRVHERGATKTYEQYF. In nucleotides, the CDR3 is TGCAGGGTCCACGAGCGGGGGGCCACCAAAACTTACGAGCAGTACTTC.

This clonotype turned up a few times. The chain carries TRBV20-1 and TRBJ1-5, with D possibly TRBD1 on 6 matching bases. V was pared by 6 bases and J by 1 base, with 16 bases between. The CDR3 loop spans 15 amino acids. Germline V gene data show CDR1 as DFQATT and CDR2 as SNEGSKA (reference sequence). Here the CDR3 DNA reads TGCAGTGCCCCCGGGTGGGGGGGCAGCAATCAGCCCCAGCATTTT. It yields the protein CSAPGWGGSNQPQHF.

Written as DNA, the CDR3 is TGTGCCAGCAGAAACCCACGCATTACAGCAGGGGGTACTAGCGGGATTTTTGAGCAGTACTTC. Protein product: CASRNPRITAGGTSGIFEQYF. This chain uses TRBV6-1 with TRBJ2-7; 10 bases map to TRBD2. The V gene's germline CDR1 is MNHNS and CDR2 SASEGT. V dropped 6 bases and J dropped 7; count of bases not matched to a gene: 30. The CDR3 is 21 residues long.

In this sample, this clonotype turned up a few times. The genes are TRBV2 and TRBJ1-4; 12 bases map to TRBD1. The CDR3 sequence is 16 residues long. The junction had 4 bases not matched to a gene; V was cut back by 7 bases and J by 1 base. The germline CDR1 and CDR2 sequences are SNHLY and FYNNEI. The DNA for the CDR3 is TGTGCCAGCAAACGGGACAGGGGGCTAACTAATGAAAAACTGTTTTTT. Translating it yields CASKRDRGLTNEKLFF. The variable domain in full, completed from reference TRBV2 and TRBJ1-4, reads EPEVTQTPSHQVTQMGQEVILRCVPISNHLYFYWYRQILGQKVEFLVSFYNNEISEKSEIFDDQFSVERPDGSNFTLKIRSTKLEDSAMYFCASKRDRGLTNEKLFFGSGTQLSVL.

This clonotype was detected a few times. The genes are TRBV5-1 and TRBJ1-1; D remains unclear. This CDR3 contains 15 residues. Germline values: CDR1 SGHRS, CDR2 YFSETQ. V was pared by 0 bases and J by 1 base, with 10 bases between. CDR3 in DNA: TGCGCCAGCAGCTTGGACGTCCTCCCGAACACTGAAGCTTTCTTT. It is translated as CASSLDVLPNTEAFF.

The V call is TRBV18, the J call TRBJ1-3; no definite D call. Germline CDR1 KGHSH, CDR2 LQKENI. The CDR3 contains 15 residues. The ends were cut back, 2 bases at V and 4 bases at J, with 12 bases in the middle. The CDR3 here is CASSPTGKTGNTIYF. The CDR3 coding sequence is TGTGCCAGCTCACCAACTGGGAAAACAGGAAACACCATATATTTT.

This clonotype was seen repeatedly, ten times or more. CDR3: CASTRTGGSYEQYF. Here the CDR3 DNA reads TGTGCCAGCACCCGGACAGGGGGCTCCTACGAGCAGTACTTC. V gene TRBV6-1 combines with J gene TRBJ2-7; TRBD1 aligns across 10 bases. The length of the CDR3 is 14 residues. V was clipped by 7 bases and J by 0 bases; unmatched bases: 3. CDR1 is MNHNS, CDR2 SASEGT, per germline.

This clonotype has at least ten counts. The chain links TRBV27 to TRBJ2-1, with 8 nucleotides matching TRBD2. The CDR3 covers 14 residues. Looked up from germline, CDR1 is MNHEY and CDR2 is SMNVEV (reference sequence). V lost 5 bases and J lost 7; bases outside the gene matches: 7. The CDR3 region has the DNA TGTGCCAGCAGTCGGACTAGCCCTACAAATGAGCAGTTCTTC. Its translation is CASSRTSPTNEQFF.

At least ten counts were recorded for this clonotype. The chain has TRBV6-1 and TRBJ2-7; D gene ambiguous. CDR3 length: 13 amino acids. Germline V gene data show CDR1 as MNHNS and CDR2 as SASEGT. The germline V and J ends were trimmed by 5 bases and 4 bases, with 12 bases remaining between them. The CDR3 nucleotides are TGTGCCAGCAGTCCCAAGAGTCCTTACGAGCAGTACTTC. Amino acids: CASSPKSPYEQYF.

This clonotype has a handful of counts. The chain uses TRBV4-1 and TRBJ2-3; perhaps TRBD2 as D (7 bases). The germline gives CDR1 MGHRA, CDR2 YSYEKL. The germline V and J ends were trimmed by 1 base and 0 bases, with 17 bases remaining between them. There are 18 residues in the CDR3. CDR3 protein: CASSQGPDEGGSTDTQYF. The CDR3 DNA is TGCGCCAGCAGCCAAGGGCCGGATGAGGGGGGGAGCACAGATACGCAGTATTTT.

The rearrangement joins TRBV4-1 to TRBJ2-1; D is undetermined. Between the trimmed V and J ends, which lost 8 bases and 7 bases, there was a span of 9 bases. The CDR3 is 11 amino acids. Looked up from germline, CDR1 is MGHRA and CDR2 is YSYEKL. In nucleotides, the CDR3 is TGCGCCAGCTTTGGGTATAATGAGCAGTTCTTC. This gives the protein CASFGYNEQFF.

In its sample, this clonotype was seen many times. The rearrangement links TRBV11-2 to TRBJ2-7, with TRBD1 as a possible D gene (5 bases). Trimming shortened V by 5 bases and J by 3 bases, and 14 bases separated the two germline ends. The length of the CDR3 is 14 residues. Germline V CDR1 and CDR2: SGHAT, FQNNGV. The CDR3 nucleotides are TGTGCCAGCAGCCATCTTAGTGGACACTACGAGCAGTACTTC. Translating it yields CASSHLSGHYEQYF. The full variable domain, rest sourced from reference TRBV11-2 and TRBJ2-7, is EAGVAQSPRYKIIEKRQSVAFWCNPISGHATLYWYQQILGQGPKLLIQFQNNGVVDDSQLPKDRFSAERLKGVDSTLKIQPAKLEDSAVYLCASSHLSGHYEQYFGPGTRLTVT.

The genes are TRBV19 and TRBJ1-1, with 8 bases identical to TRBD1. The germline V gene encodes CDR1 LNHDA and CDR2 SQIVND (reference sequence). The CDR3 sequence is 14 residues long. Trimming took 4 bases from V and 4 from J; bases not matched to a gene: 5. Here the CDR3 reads CASSTPGGGTEAFF. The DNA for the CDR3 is TGTGCCAGTAGTACACCAGGGGGCGGCACTGAAGCTTTCTTT. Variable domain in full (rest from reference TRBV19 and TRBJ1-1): DGGITQSPKYLFRKEGQNVTLSCEQNLNHDAMYWYRQDPGQGLRLIYYSQIVNDFQKGDIAEGYSVSREKKESFPLTVTSAQKNPTAFYLCASSTPGGGTEAFFGQGTRLTVV.

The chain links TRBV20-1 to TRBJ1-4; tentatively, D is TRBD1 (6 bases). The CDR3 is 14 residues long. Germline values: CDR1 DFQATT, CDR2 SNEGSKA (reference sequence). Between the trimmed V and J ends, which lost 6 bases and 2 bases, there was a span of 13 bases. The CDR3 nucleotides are TGCAGTGCAGAAGGGGGACACACTAATGAAAAACTGTTTTTT. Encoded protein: CSAEGGHTNEKLFF.